These T cell receptor beta chains were read from a single sample in a study of cytomegalovirus exposure and HLA in healthy donors. Assay used: immunoSEQ multiplex PCR; TCRdb lists only in-frame clones, some missing. The repertoire holds under 150,000 clones, with over 85% as singletons. Specimen: PBMCs. The receptors come from a woman aged 18-29 years in good health and CMV-seronegative. The CDR3 runs from the conserved cysteine through the conserved F or W. Fields, in order: V gene, clone size, J gene, D gene, CDR3 DNA, CDR3 protein. A D gene is named only where the DNA matches it firmly. Clone size is not always given. Where it is, it says once, few, many or a class for expanded clones.

>TRBV5-1|NA|TRBJ2-7|NA
TGCGCCAGCAGCAACACGTACGAGCAGTACTTC
CASSNTYEQYF
>TRBV19|few|TRBJ1-2|TRBD1
TGTGCCAGTACCCCAGACGGACAGGGAAACTATGGCTACACCTTC
CASTPDGQGNYGYTF
>TRBV6-1|NA|TRBJ2-7|NA
TGTGCCAGCAGTGAACAGAATTCCTACGAGCAGTACTTC
CASSEQNSYEQYF
>TRBV20-1|NA|TRBJ1-2|NA
TGCAGTGCTGGATCGGGGGATGGCTACACCTTC
CSAGSGDGYTF
>TRBV5-8|NA|TRBJ1-2|TRBD1
TGTGCCAGCAGCTTGGGGCAGGGGGCAAGGTATGGCTACACCTTC
CASSLGQGARYGYTF
>TRBV5-1|NA|TRBJ2-7|NA
TGCGCCAGCAGCTTGGGGGGCCAGGTCTACGAGCAGTACTTC
CASSLGGQVYEQYF
>TRBV4-3|NA|TRBJ2-1|TRBD2
TGCGCCAGCAGCGGCGGACTAGTTTCCCATGAGCAGTTCTTC
CASSGGLVSHEQFF
>TRBV10-3|NA|TRBJ1-6|NA
TGTGCCATCAGTGTAGGGGGGGGCTATAATTCACCCCTCCACTTT
CAISVGGGYNSPLHF
>TRBV30|NA|TRBJ2-6|TRBD1
TGTGCCTGGAGTGTAGGGGACAGTAGCTCTGGGGCCAACGTCCTGACTTTC
CAWSVGDSSSGANVLTF
>TRBV9|NA|TRBJ2-3|TRBD2
TGTGCCAGCAGCGCCGGGACTAGCGTCACAGATACGCAGTATTTT
CASSAGTSVTDTQYF
>TRBV14|NA|TRBJ1-1|TRBD1
TGTGCCAGCAGCATCCGGACAGGGGCCATGAACACTGAAGCTTTCTTT
CASSIRTGAMNTEAFF
>TRBV6-1|NA|TRBJ1-4|NA
TGTGCCAGCAGTGACCGGAGTCGGCGGGGGCGAGGGTACGAAAAACTGTTTTTT
CASSDRSRRGRGYEKLFF
>TRBV4-3|NA|TRBJ2-2|NA
TGCGCCAGCAGCCAAGAGGCGGGGGCGCGGACCGGGGAGCTGTTTTTT
CASSQEAGARTGELFF
>TRBV5-4|NA|TRBJ2-1|TRBD2
TGTGCCAGCAGCTTGGAGGCGGGAGGGGGGAATGAGCAGTTCTTC
CASSLEAGGGNEQFF
>TRBV5-4|NA|TRBJ2-3|TRBD2
TGTGCCAGTTTTAGCGGGGGCACAGATACGCAGTATTTT
CASFSGGTDTQYF
>TRBV4-3|NA|TRBJ2-3|TRBD2
TGCGCCAGCAGCCGCCTCAATACGGGAGGGCCAGATACGCAGTATTTT
CASSRLNTGGPDTQYF
>TRBV10-2|NA|TRBJ1-1|NA
TGCGCCAGCAGTGACCGGGGTCTCACTGAAGCTTTCTTT
CASSDRGLTEAFF
>TRBV13|NA|TRBJ1-1|TRBD1
TGTGCCAGCAGCTTAGCCCGGACAGGTCCTAACACTGAAGCTTTCTTT
CASSLARTGPNTEAFF
>TRBV5-6|NA|TRBJ1-1|NA
TGTGCCAGCAGCCCCCTGGGGGGATTGATTGAAGCTTTCTTT
CASSPLGGLIEAFF
>TRBV28|once|TRBJ1-2|TRBD1
TGTGCCAGCAAACCCGGGACAGTAATTAACTATGGCTACACCTTC
CASKPGTVINYGYTF
>TRBV5-1|NA|TRBJ2-1|TRBD1
TGCGCCGGTAGCCCGGGACAGGGAATCGATGAGCAGTTCTTC
CAGSPGQGIDEQFF
>TRBV7-2|NA|TRBJ2-7|TRBD2
TGTGCCAGCAGCTCAAGCGGGAGAGTACACGAGCAGTACTTC
CASSSSGRVHEQYF